The clone carrying this TCR beta chain was observed once. This specimen comes from a study of T cell changes during pregnancy in multiple sclerosis. Assay used: immunoSEQ multiplex PCR; TCRdb lists only in-frame clones, some missing. In the table there are 85,000 to 100,000 clones, 91% of which are singletons. This clonotype was obtained from a female donor with multiple sclerosis, enrolled in a pregnancy study. This specimen was peripheral blood, taken before pregnancy.

The chain's CDR3 is CATGSSETQYF. CDR3 sequence (DNA): TGTGCCACCGGGTCGTCGGAGACCCAGTACTTC. The chain couples TRBV10-3 to TRBJ2-5; D is ambiguous. Germline V CDR1 and CDR2: ENHRY, SYGVKD. This CDR3 contains 11 residues. V lost 10 bases, J lost 5 bases, and 11 bases lay in between.